The 20 T cell receptor beta chains below all came from one sample that was sequenced in a study of cytomegalovirus exposure and HLA in healthy donors. In the PCR, 60 Vbeta and 13 Jbeta primers were used. Here immunoSEQ multiplex PCR was the method, and the copy in TCRdb shows in-frame clones only, minus some. Of roughly 180,000 clones in the sample, roughly 84% were seen once. Sample: PBMCs. These receptors all come from a boy between 10 and 17 years old in good health and CMV-seronegative.

The chain links TRBV6-6 to TRBJ2-1, with D uncertain. Germline V gene data show CDR1 as MNHNY and CDR2 as SVGAGI (reference sequence). The CDR3 loop spans 16 amino acids. Trimming removed 4 bases at V and 0 bases at J, with 13 bases between. Here the CDR3 DNA reads TGTGCCAGCAGTTCTTCCCCGATGAGCTCCTACAATGAGCAGTTCTTC. This translates into CASSSSPMSSYNEQFF.

The chain uses TRBV28 and TRBJ1-1, with 10 nucleotides matching TRBD1. Germline values: CDR1 MDHEN, CDR2 SYDVKM. The trim removed 6 bases at V and 7 bases at J, leaving 8 bases unmatched. CDR3 length equals 14 residues. The CDR3 region has the DNA TGTGCCAGCAGCGGGGGACAGGGGACAAATGAAGCTTTCTTT. It specifies CASSGGQGTNEAFF.

This clone was seen more than once but under ten times. The chain joins TRBV9 to TRBJ2-3; 13 nucleotides agree with TRBD2. The CDR3 runs to 16 residues. Germline V gives CDR1 SGDLS, CDR2 YYNGEE. The trim removed 4 bases at V and 3 bases at J, leaving 5 bases unmatched. The CDR3 here is CASSPGTSGTTDTQYF. The DNA for the CDR3 is TGTGCCAGCAGCCCCGGGACTAGCGGGACTACAGATACGCAGTATTTT.

The chain recombines TRBV7-9 with TRBJ1-1; 7 nucleotides line up with TRBD1. The germline gives CDR1 SEHNR, CDR2 FQNEAQ (reference sequence). CDR3 length equals 15 residues. V trimming: 5 bases; J trimming: 2 bases; junction bases outside the gene matches: 8. This chain's CDR3 is CASSPWGTVNTEAFF. In nucleotides, the CDR3 is TGTGCCAGCAGCCCCTGGGGGACAGTCAACACTGAAGCTTTCTTT.

This clone was found once. The chain combines TRBV30 with TRBJ2-7, with D possibly being TRBD2 (5 bases). V dropped 8 bases and J dropped 4 bases, with 18 bases sitting between them. Germline loops: CDR1 GTSNPN, CDR2 SVGIG (reference sequence). The CDR3 is made up of 13 amino acids. Here the CDR3 DNA reads TGTGCCGCAAGTGGACTTTTCCCGTACGAGCAGTACTTC. Translation: CAASGLFPYEQYF.

V and J are TRBV6-6 and TRBJ2-7, with 9 positions matching TRBD2. V was pared by 2 bases and J by 3 bases, with 5 bases of the junction left unmatched. This CDR3 comprises 15 residues. Germline V gene sequence: CDR1 MNHNY, CDR2 SVGAGI (reference sequence). The chain's CDR3 is CASSYLAGQYYEQYF. DNA for the CDR3: TGTGCCAGCAGTTACCTAGCGGGGCAATACTACGAGCAGTACTTC.

The chain has TRBV14 and TRBJ2-3; TRBD2 agrees at 8 bases. Germline V gene lookup returns CDR1 SGHDN and CDR2 FVKESK. The CDR3 covers 14 residues. The J segment lost 5 bases and the V segment lost 6 bases, leaving 7 bases of the junction unmatched. The CDR3 here is CASRISGGGDTQYF. The CDR3 DNA follows: TGTGCCAGCAGAATCAGCGGGGGAGGAGATACGCAGTATTTT.

This clone came up a few times. The chain carries TRBV2 and TRBJ2-1, with no clear D. V was clipped by 6 bases and J by 9 bases, with 6 bases between them. The length of the CDR3 is 10 residues. Germline V gives CDR1 SNHLY, CDR2 FYNNEI. The CDR3 bases are TGTGCCAGCAGGGAGAGTGAGCAGTTCTTC. Amino acids: CASRESEQFF.

The chain links TRBV14 to TRBJ2-1, with TRBD2 matching over 7 bases. This CDR3 has 16 amino acids. Germline V gene sequence: CDR1 SGHDN, CDR2 FVKESK. The junction had 5 bases not matched to a gene; V was cut back by 1 base and J by 2 bases. This CDR3 is CASSQGGTNPYNEQFF. In nucleotides, the CDR3 is TGTGCCAGCAGCCAAGGAGGGACTAACCCCTACAATGAGCAGTTCTTC.

This rearrangement joins TRBV7-9 to TRBJ1-2; D is ambiguous. Germline values: CDR1 SEHNR, CDR2 FQNEAQ (reference sequence). The CDR3 covers 12 residues. V was trimmed by 1 base and J by 14 bases, leaving 14 bases between them. The CDR3: CASSLGQDGLTF. For the CDR3, the DNA is TGTGCCAGCAGCTTAGGCCAGGATGGACTGACCTTC.

The chain links TRBV6-5 to TRBJ2-5; 10 nucleotides align to TRBD2. The length of the CDR3 is 14 residues. The ends lost 8 bases at V and 4 bases at J; junction bases unmatched: 7. From germline, CDR1 is MNHEY and CDR2 SVGAGI. CDR3 in amino acids: CASGIAGGSETQYF. As DNA, the CDR3 is TGTGCCAGCGGAATAGCGGGAGGTTCAGAGACCCAGTACTTC.

This sequence joins TRBV6-5 and TRBJ1-3, with TRBD1 identical over 7 bases. Germline V CDR1 and CDR2: MNHEY, SVGAGI. The CDR3 sequence is 15 residues long. V lost 6 bases to trimming and J lost 2 bases; unmatched junction nucleotides: 7. CDR3 sequence (DNA): TGTGCCAGCAGCGGTACAGGGGAACCTGGAAACACCATATATTTT. This codes for CASSGTGEPGNTIYF.

The V call is TRBV5-5, the J call TRBJ1-2, with D unresolved. Trimming shortened V by 2 bases and J by 7 bases, and 9 bases separated the two germline ends. The CDR3 is 12 amino acids. The germline CDR1 and CDR2 sequences are SGHKS and YYEKEE (reference sequence). CDR3: CASSFGSRGYTF. CDR3 nucleotide sequence: TGTGCCAGCAGCTTCGGTAGCCGTGGCTACACCTTC.

V and J are TRBV30 and TRBJ1-3, with TRBD1 matching over 7 bases. The CDR3 length is 16 residues. CDR1 is GTSNPN and CDR2 is SVGIG in the germline V gene (reference sequence). V lost 4 bases to trimming and J lost 0 bases; unmatched junction nucleotides: 9. As DNA, the CDR3 is TGTGCCTGGACGAGACCGGGACAGCCCTCTGGAAACACCATATATTTT. Translation gives CAWTRPGQPSGNTIYF.

This clone came up once. The J gene is TRBJ2-7, the V gene TRBV27, with a weak D call TRBD1 (5 bases). Germline CDR1 and CDR2: MNHEY and SMNVEV (reference sequence). The V and J ends lost 6 bases and 0 bases respectively, with 15 bases between them. This CDR3 region has 15 residues. The CDR3 nucleotides are TGTGCCAGCAGGTCACAGGTGAGAGGCTCCTACGAGCAGTACTTC. As protein: CASRSQVRGSYEQYF.

A few counts support this clone. The chain couples TRBV5-6 to TRBJ1-6; D call uncertain. Trimming removed 4 bases at V and 5 bases at J, with 10 bases between. Germline V gene lookup returns CDR1 SGHDT and CDR2 YYEEEE. The CDR3 runs to 14 residues. The CDR3 DNA is TGTGCCAGCAGCATAGGAGTCAATAATTCACCCCTCCACTTT. Its protein is CASSIGVNNSPLHF.

Comment on this clone: The sample contains more than one DNA sequence encoding this CDR3. The chain combines TRBV6-1 with TRBJ2-7; D may be TRBD2 (5 bases). CDR3 size: 12 residues. V was shortened by 2 bases and J by 3 bases, with 5 bases between the two germline ends. From germline, CDR1 is MNHNS and CDR2 SASEGT. The CDR3 region is CASSERGYEQYF. The CDR3 DNA sequence: TGTGCCAGCAGTGAACGGGGCTACGAGCAGTACTTC.

The V and J genes are TRBV6-1 and TRBJ2-1; 7 bases align to TRBD1. Germline lookup yields CDR1 MNHNS and CDR2 SASEGT. V lost 1 base, J lost 7 bases, and 7 bases stayed unmatched. This CDR3 contains 15 residues. The CDR3 is CASSEGQGLPNEQFF. The CDR3 DNA is TGTGCCAGCAGTGAAGGACAGGGATTGCCGAATGAGCAGTTCTTC.

The V and J genes are TRBV6-5 and TRBJ2-7, with D unclear. Between the trimmed V and J ends, which lost 0 bases and 3 bases, there was a span of 12 bases. The germline gives CDR1 MNHEY, CDR2 SVGAGI. This CDR3 has 15 amino acids. CDR3 coding DNA: TGTGCCAGCAGTTACTCGGGCAGCTTCCTCTACGAGCAGTACTTC. Protein sequence: CASSYSGSFLYEQYF.

This chain uses TRBV28 with TRBJ2-3; 11 positions agree with TRBD2. The junction had 19 bases not matched to a gene; V was cut back by 7 bases and J by 1 base. Germline V gene lookup returns CDR1 MDHEN and CDR2 SYDVKM. There are 20 residues in the CDR3. CDR3 amino acids: CASTKRNSGRAVVGTDTQYF. As DNA, the CDR3 is TGTGCCAGCACTAAAAGGAATAGCGGGAGGGCCGTTGTTGGCACAGATACGCAGTATTTT. The entire variable domain, with the rest obtained from reference TRBV28 and TRBJ2-3, is as follows: DVKVTQSSRYLVKRTGEKVFLECVQDMDHENMFWYRQDPGLGLRLIYFSYDVKMKEKGDIPEGYSVSREKKERFSLILESASTNQTSMYLCASTKRNSGRAVVGTDTQYFGPGTRLTVL.